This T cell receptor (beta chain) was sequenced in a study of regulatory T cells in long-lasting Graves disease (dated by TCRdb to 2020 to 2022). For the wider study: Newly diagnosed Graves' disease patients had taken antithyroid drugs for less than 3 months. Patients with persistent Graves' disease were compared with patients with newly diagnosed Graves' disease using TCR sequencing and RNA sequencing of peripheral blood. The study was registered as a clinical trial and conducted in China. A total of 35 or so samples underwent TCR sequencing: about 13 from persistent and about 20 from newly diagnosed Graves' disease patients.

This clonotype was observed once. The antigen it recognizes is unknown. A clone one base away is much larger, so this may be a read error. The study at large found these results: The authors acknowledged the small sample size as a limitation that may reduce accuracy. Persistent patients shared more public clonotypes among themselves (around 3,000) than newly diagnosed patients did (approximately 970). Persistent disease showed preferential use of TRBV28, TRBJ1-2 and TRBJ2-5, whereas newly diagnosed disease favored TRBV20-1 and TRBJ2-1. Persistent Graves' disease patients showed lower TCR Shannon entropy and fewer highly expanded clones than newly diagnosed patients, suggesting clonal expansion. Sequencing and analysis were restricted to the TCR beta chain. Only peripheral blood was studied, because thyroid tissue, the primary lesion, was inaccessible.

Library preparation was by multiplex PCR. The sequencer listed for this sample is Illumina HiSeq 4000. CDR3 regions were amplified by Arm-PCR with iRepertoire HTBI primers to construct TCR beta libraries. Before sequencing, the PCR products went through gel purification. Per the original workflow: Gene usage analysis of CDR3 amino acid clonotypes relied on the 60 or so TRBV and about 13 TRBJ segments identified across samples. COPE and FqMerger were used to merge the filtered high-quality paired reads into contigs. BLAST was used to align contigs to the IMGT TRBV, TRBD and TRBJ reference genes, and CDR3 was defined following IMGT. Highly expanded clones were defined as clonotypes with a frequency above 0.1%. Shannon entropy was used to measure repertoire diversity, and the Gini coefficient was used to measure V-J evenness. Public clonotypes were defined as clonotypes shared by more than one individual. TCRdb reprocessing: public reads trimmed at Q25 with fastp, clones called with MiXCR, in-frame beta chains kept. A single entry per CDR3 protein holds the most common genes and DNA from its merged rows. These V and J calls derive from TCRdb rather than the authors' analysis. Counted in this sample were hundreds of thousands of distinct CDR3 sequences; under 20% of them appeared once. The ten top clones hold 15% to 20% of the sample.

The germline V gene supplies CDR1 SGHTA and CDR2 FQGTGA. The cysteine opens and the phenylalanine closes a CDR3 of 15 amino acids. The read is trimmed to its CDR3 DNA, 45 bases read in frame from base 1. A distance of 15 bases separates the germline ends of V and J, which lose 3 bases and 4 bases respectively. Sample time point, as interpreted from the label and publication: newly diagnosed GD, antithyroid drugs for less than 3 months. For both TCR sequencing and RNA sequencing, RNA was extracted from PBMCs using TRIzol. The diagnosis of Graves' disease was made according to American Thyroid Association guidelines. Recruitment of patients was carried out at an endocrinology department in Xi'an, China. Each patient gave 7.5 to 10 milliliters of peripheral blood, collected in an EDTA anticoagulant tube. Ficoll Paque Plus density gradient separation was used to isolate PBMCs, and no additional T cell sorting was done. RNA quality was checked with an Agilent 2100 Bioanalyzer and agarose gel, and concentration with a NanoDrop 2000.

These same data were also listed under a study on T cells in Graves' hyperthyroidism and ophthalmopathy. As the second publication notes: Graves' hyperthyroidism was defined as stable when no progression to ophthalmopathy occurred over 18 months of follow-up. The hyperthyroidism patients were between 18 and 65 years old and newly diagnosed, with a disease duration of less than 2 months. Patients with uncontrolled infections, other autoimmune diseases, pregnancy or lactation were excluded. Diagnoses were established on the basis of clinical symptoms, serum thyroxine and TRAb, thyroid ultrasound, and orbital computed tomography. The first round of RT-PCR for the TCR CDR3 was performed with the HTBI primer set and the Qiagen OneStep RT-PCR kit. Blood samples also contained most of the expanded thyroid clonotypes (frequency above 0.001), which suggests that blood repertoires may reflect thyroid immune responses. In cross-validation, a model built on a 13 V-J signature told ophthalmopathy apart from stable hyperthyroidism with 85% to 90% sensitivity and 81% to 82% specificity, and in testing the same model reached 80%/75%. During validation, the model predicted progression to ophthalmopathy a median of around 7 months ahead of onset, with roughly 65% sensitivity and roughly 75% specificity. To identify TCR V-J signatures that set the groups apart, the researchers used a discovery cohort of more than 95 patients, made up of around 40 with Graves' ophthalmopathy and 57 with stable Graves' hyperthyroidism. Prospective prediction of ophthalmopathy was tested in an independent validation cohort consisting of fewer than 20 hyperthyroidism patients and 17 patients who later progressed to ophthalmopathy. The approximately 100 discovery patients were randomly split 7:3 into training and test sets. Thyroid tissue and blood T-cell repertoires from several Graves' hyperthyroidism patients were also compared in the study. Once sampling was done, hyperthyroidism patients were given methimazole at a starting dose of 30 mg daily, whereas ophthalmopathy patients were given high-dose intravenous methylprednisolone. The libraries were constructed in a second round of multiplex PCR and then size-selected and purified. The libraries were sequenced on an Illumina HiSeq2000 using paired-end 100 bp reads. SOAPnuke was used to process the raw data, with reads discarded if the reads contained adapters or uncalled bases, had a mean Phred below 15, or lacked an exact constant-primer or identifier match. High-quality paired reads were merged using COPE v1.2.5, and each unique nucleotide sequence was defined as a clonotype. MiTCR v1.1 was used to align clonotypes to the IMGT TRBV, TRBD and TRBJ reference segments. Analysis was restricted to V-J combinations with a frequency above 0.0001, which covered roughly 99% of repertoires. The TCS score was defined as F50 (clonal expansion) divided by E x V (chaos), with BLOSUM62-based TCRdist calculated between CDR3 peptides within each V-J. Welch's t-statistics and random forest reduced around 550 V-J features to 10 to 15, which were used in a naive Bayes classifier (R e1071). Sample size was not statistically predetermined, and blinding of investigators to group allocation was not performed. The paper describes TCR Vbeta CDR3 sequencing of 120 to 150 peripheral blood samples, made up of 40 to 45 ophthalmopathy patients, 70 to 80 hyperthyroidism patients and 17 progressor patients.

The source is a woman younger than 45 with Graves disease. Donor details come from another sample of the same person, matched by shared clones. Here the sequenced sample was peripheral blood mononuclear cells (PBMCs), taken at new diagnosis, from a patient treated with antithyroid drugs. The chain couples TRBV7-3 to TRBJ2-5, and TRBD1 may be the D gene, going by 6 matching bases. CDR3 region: CASSFGTSGRETQYF. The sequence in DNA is TGTGCCAGCAGCTTCGGGACATCTGGGAGAGAGACCCAGTACTTC.